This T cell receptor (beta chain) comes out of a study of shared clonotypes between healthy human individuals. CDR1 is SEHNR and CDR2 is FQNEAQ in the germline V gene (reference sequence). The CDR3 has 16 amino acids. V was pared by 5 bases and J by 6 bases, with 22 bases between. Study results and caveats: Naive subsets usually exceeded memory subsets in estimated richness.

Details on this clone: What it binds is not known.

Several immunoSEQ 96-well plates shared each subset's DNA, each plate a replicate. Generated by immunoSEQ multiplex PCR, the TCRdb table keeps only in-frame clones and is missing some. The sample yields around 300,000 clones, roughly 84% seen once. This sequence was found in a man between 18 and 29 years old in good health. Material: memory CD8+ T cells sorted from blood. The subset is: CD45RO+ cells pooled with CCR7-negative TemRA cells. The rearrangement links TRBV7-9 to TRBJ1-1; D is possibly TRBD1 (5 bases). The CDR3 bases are TGTGCCAGCAGCCCTACTTACGGGACCCTCTACTCTGAAGCTTTCTTT. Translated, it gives CASSPTYGTLYSEAFF. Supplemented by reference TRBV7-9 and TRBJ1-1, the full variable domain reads DTGVSQNPRHKITKRGQNVTFRCDPISEHNRLYWYRQTLGQGPEFLTYFQNEAQLEKSRLLSDRFSAERPKGSFSTLEIQRTEQGDSAMYLCASSPTYGTLYSEAFFGQGTRLTVV.